A single count supports the clone carrying this TCR beta chain. These data belong to a study of blood T cells in healthy people across ages. Germline V CDR1 and CDR2: SGHRS, YFSETQ. V shed 1 base and J shed 2 bases, with 13 bases lying between them. The CDR3 has 15 amino acids. It was with a sample-barcoded 5' primer and a J-beta primer mix that a second PCR of roughly 7 to 12 cycles was run. A single record per CDR3 protein comes from TCRdb applying MiXCR to the 5' RACE reads. The sample has about a million distinct CDR3 sequences, about 48% seen once. This sequence joins TRBV5-1 and TRBJ2-7, with a tentative D call TRBD2 (6 bases). The source is a man in his thirties or forties in good health. Sequenced material: blood. The chain's CDR3 is CASSLLEGIPYEQYF. The DNA for the CDR3 is TGCGCCAGCAGCTTGTTGGAGGGGATCCCCTACGAGCAGTACTTC.